This T cell receptor (beta chain) appears in the sequencing data of a study of cytomegalovirus exposure and HLA in healthy donors. Whole-study results and caveats: The investigators catalogued under 200 TCR beta chains as cytomegalovirus-associated.

Profiled with immunoSEQ multiplex PCR; TCRdb holds only in-frame clones, not every one. Here the sample spans approximately 140,000 clones, 88% being singletons. In regard to this clone: What it recognizes is unknown.

This clonotype was sampled from a woman between 18 and 30 years old in good health and CMV-seropositive. The sample consisted of PBMCs.

The CDR3 nucleotides read TGTGCCAGCAGCTCAGACAGTGAAGCTTTCTTT. Its translation: CASSSDSEAFF. This chain links TRBV11-3 with TRBJ1-1, with a tentative D call TRBD1 (5 bases). From germline, CDR1 is SGHNT and CDR2 YENEEA. The CDR3 spans 11 residues. Trimming shortened V by 4 bases and J by 7 bases, and 7 bases separated the two germline ends.